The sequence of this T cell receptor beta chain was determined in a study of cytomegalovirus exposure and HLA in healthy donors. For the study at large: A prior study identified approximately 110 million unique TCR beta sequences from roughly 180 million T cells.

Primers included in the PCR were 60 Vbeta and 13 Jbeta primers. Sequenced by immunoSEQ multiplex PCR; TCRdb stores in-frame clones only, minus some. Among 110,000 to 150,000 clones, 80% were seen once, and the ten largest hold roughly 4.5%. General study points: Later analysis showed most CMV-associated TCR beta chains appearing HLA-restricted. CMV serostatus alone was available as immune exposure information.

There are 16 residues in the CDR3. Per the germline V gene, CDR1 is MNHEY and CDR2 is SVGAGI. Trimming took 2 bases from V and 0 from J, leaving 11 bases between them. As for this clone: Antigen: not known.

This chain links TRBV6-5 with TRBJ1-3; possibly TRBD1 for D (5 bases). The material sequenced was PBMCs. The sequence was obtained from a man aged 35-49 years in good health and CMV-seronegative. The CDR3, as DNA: TGTGCCAGCAGTTACAGCACAGGATTCTCTGGAAACACCATATATTTT. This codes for CASSYSTGFSGNTIYF.